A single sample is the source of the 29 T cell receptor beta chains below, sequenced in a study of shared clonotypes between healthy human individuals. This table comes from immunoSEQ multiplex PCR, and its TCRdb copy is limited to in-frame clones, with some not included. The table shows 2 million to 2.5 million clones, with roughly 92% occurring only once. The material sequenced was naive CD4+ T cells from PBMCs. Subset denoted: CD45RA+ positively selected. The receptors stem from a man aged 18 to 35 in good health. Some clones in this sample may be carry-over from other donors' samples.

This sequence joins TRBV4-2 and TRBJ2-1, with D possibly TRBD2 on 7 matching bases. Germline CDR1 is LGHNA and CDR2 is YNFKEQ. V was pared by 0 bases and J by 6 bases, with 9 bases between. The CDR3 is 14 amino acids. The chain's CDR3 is CASSQEGGGNEQFF. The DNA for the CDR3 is TGTGCCAGCAGCCAAGAAGGGGGGGGCAATGAGCAGTTCTTC.

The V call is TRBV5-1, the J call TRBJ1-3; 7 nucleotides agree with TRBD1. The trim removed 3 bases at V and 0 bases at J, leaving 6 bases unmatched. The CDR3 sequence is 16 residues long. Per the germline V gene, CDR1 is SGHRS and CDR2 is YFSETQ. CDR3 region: CASSYGQVLSGNTIYF. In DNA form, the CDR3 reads TGCGCCAGCAGCTACGGACAGGTGCTCTCTGGAAACACCATATATTTT.

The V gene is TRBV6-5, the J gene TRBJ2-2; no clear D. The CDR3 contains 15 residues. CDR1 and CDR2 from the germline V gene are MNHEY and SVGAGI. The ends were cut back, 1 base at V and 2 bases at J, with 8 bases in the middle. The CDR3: CASSYFQVNTGELFF. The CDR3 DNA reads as TGTGCCAGCAGTTACTTTCAGGTTAACACCGGGGAGCTGTTTTTT.

CDR3 in DNA: TGCGCCAGCAGCCCTCGACAGGGGGCGGGCTATGGCTACACCTTC. The encoded protein is CASSPRQGAGYGYTF. This chain joins TRBV4-3 and TRBJ1-2, with 10 bases lining up with TRBD1. This CDR3 has 15 amino acids. After removal of 4 bases from V and 4 bases from J, the junction contained 6 bases not matched to a gene. Germline assignment: CDR1 LGHNA and CDR2 YSLEER.

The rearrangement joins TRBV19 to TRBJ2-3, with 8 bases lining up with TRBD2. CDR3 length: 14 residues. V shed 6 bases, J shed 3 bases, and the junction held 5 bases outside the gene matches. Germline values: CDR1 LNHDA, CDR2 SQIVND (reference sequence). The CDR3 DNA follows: TGTGCCAGTAGCGGGACTAGGGTAACAGATACGCAGTATTTT. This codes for CASSGTRVTDTQYF.

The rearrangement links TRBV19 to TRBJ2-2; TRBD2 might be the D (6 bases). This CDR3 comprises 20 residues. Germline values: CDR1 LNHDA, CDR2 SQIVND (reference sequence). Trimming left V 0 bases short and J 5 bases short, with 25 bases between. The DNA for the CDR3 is TGTGCCAGTAGTATAGATTCCGGAGGGCGGGTGGGGCTTCGGACCGGGGAGCTGTTTTTT. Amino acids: CASSIDSGGRVGLRTGELFF.

CDR3 nucleotides: TGCAGCGTGAGGGACCAGGGTGGAGGGAACTATGGCTACACCTTC. Residues: CSVRDQGGGNYGYTF. The chain joins TRBV29-1 to TRBJ1-2, with D possibly matching TRBD1 (5 bases). The germline V and J ends were trimmed by 6 bases and 2 bases, with 19 bases remaining between them. CDR1 is SQVTM and CDR2 is ANQGSEA in the germline V gene. This CDR3 region has 15 residues.

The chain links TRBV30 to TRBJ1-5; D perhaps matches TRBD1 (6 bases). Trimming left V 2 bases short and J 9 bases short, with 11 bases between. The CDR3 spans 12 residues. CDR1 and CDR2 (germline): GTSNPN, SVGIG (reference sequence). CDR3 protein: CAWSYGRGPQHF. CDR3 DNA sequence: TGTGCCTGGAGTTACGGCAGGGGGCCCCAGCATTTT.

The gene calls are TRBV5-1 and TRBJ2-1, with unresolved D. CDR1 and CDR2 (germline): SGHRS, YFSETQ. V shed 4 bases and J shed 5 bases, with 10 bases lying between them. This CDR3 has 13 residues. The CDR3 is CASSVQVDNEQFF. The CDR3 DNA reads TGCGCCAGCAGCGTGCAGGTTGACAATGAGCAGTTCTTC.

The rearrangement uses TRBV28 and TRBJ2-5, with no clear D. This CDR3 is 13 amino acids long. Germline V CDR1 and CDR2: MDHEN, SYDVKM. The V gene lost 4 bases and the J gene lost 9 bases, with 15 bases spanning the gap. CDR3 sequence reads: CASSSEPLRAQYF. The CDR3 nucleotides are TGTGCCAGCAGTTCCGAGCCCCTCCGGGCCCAGTACTTC.

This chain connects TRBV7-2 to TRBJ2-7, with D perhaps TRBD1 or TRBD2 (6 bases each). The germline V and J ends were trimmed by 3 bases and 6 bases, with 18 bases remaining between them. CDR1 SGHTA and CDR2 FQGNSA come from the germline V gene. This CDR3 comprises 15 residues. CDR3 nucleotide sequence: TGTGCCAGCAGCTTCTCGGGGGCGACCGCCTCCGAGCAGTACTTC. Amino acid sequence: CASSFSGATASEQYF.

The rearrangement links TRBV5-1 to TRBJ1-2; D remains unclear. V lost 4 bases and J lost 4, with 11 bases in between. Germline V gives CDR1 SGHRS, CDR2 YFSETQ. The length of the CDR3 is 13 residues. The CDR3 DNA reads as TGCGCCAGCAGCCTCCCGGCTCTCTATGGCTACACCTTC. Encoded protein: CASSLPALYGYTF.

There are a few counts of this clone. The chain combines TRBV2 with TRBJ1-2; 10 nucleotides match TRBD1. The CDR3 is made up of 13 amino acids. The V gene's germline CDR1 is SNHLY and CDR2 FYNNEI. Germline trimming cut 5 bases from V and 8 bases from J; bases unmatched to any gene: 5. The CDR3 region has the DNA TGTGCCAGCAGTTTGGGACAGGGGAACGGCTACACCTTC. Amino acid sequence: CASSLGQGNGYTF.

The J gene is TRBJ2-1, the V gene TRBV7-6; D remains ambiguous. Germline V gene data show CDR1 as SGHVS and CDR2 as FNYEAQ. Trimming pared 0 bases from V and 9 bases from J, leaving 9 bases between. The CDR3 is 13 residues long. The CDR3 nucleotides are TGTGCCAGCAGCTTAGCGCTATCCGGTGAGCAGTTCTTC. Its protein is CASSLALSGEQFF.

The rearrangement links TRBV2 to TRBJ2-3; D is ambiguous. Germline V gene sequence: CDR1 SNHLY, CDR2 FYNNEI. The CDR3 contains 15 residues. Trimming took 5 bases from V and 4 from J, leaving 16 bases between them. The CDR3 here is CASSSGPSNADTQYF. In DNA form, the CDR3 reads TGTGCCAGCAGTTCCGGGCCTTCCAATGCAGATACGCAGTATTTT.

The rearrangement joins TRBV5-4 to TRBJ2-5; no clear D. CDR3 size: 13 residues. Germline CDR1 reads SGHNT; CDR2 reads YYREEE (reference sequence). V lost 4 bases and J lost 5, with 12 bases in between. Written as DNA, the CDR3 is TGTGCCAGCAGCCCCCCCGGCGAGGAGACCCAGTACTTC. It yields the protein CASSPPGEETQYF. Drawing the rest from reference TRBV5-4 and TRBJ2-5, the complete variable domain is ETGVTQSPTHLIKTRGQQVTLRCSSQSGHNTVSWYQQALGQGPQFIFQYYREEENGRGNFPPRFSGLQFPNYSSELNVNALELDDSALYLCASSPPGEETQYFGPGTRLLVL.

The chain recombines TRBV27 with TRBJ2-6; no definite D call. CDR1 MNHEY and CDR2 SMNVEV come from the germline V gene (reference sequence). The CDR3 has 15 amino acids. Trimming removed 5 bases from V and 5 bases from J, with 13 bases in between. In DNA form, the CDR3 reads TGTGCCAGCAGTGCCCCGATGGGTCGGGCCAACGTCCTGACTTTC. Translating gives CASSAPMGRANVLTF. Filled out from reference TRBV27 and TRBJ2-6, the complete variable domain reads EAQVTQNPRYLITVTGKKLTVTCSQNMNHEYMSWYRQDPGLGLRQIYYSMNVEVTDKGDVPEGYKVSRKEKRNFPLILESPSPNQTSLYFCASSAPMGRANVLTFGAGSRLTVL.

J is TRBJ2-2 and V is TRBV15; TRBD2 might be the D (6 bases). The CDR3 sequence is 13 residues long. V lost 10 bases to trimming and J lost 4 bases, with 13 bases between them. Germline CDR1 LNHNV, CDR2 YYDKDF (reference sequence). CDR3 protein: CAIGGPFTGELFF. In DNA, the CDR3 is TGTGCCATCGGGGGACCGTTCACCGGGGAGCTGTTTTTT. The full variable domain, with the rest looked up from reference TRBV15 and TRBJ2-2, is DAMVIQNPRYQVTQFGKPVTLSCSQTLNHNVMYWYQQKSSQAPKLLFHYYDKDFNNEADTPDNFQSRRPNTSFCFLDIRSPGLGDTAMYLCAIGGPFTGELFFGEGSRLTVL.

CDR3 DNA: TGTGCCAGCAGCTCCCCTTTGAGGGAAGGAGCTTTCTTT. Protein sequence: CASSSPLREGAFF. The V and J genes are TRBV7-8 and TRBJ1-1; D not certain. With 4 bases removed from V and 10 bases from J, the gap between germline ends came to 16 bases. Germline assignment: CDR1 SGHVS and CDR2 FQNEAQ. The CDR3 consists of 13 residues.

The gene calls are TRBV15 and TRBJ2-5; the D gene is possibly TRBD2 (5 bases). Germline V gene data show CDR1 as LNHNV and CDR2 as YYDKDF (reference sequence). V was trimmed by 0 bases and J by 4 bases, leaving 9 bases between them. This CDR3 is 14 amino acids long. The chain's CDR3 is CATSRDLSVETQYF. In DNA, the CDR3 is TGTGCCACCAGCAGAGATCTTAGCGTAGAGACCCAGTACTTC.

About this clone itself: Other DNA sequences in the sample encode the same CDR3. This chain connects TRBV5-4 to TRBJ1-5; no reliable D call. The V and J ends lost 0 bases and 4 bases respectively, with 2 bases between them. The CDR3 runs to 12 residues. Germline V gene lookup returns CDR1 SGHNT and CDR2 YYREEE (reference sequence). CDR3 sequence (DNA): TGTGCCAGCAGCTTGGAGAATCAGCCCCAGCATTTT. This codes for CASSLENQPQHF.

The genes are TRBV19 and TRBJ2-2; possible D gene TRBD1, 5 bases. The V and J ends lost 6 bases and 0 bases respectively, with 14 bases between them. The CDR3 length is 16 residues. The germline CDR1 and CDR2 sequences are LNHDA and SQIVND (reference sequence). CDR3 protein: CASRLRTTSNTGELFF. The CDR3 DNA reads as TGTGCCAGTAGGCTCCGGACAACGTCGAACACCGGGGAGCTGTTTTTT.

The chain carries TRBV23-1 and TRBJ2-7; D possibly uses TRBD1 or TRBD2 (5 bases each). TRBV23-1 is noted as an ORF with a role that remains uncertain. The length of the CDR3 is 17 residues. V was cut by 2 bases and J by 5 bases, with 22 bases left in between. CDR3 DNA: TGCGCCAGCAGTCAAAGGGCTATGGAAGGGGAGAAGGACGAGCAGTACTTC. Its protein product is CASSQRAMEGEKDEQYF.

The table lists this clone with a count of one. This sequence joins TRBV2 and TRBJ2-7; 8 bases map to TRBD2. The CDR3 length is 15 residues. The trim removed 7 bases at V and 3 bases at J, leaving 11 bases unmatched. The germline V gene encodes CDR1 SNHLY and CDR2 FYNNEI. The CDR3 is CASKGSGVIRYEQYF. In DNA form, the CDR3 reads TGTGCCAGCAAGGGTAGCGGGGTGATACGCTACGAGCAGTACTTC.

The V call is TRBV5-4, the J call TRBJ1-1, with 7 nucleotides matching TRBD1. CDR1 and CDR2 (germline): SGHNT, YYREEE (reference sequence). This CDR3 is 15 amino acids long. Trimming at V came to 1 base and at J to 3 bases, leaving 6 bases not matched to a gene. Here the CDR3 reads CASSLKTQGDTEAFF. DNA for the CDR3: TGTGCCAGCAGCTTGAAAACTCAGGGGGACACTGAAGCTTTCTTT.

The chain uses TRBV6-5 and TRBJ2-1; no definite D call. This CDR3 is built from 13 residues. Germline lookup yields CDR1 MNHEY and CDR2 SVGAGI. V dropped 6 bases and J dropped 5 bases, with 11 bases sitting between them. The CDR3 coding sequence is TGTGCCAGCAGGCCACTTCCGAACAATGAGCAGTTCTTC. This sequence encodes CASRPLPNNEQFF.

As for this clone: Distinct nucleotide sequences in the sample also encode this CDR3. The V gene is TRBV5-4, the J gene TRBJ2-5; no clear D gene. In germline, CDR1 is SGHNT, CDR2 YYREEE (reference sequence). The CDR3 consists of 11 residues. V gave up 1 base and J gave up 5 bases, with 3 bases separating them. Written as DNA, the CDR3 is TGTGCCAGCAGCTTGTCGGAGACCCAGTACTTC. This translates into CASSLSETQYF.

The CDR3 DNA is TGTGCCACCAGCAGAGAAGGAACAGGAAACAATGAGCAGTTCTTC. Protein sequence: CATSREGTGNNEQFF. The V and J genes are TRBV15 and TRBJ2-1; maybe TRBD1 (5 bases). The germline V gene encodes CDR1 LNHNV and CDR2 YYDKDF (reference sequence). Between the trimmed V and J ends, which lost 0 bases and 5 bases, there was a span of 11 bases. The CDR3 runs 15 residues.

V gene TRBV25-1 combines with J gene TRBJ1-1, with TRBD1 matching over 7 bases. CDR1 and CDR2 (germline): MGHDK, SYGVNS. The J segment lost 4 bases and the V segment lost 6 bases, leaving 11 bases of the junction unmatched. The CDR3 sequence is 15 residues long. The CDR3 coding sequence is TGTGCCAGCAGGGACAACGCAGGGGGAAGCACTGAAGCTTTCTTT. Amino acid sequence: CASRDNAGGSTEAFF.